Shown below are 30 T cell receptor beta chains from a single sample sequenced in a study of technical replicates of blood from several donors. Sequencing was performed with immunoSEQ multiplex PCR; in TCRdb, only in-frame clones are kept and a portion is missing. The sample carries over 60,000 clones, 85% to 95% recorded once. Sequencing was carried out using T cells isolated from PBMCs. The receptors were sampled from a human donor in good health.

The V call is TRBV7-6, the J call TRBJ2-1; TRBD2 is a possible D gene (6 bases). V was pared by 1 base and J by 10 bases, with 17 bases between. The CDR3 runs to 15 residues. Germline V gives CDR1 SGHVS, CDR2 FNYEAQ. The chain's CDR3 is CASSLEWGKGREQFF. The CDR3 nucleotides read TGTGCCAGCAGCTTAGAATGGGGCAAAGGGAGGGAGCAGTTCTTC.

The V call is TRBV11-2, the J call TRBJ1-1; 10 bases fit TRBD1. The CDR3 loop spans 13 amino acids. Germline CDR1 and CDR2: SGHAT and FQNNGV. V was pared by 6 bases and J by 11 bases, with 9 bases of the junction left unmatched. CDR3 in DNA: TGTGCCAGCAGTATTACCGAGGGACAGGGGGCTTTCTTT. It yields the protein CASSITEGQGAFF.

J is TRBJ2-3 and V is TRBV28; no clear D. Germline V gives CDR1 MDHEN, CDR2 SYDVKM. This CDR3 is 12 amino acids long. Trimming stripped 4 bases from V and 2 bases from J, with 4 bases between. This chain's CDR3 is CASSSDTDTQYF. In nucleotides, the CDR3 is TGTGCCAGCAGTTCAGACACAGATACGCAGTATTTT.

The rearrangement links TRBV28 to TRBJ2-7, with TRBD2 matching 8 bases. J gave up 2 bases and V 2 bases, and 8 bases lay outside the gene matches. The CDR3 spans 16 residues. Germline-derived CDR1 and CDR2 are MDHEN and SYDVKM. CDR3 sequence (DNA): TGTGCCAGCAGTTTAGGGGCTCTAGCGGGCACCTACGAGCAGTACTTC. Amino acid sequence: CASSLGALAGTYEQYF. Full variable domain (rest looked up from reference TRBV28 and TRBJ2-7): DVKVTQSSRYLVKRTGEKVFLECVQDMDHENMFWYRQDPGLGLRLIYFSYDVKMKEKGDIPEGYSVSREKKERFSLILESASTNQTSMYLCASSLGALAGTYEQYFGPGTRLTVT.

The CDR3 DNA is TGCAGCGTCGGTACCAATGAGCAGTTCTTC. Residues: CSVGTNEQFF. The gene calls are TRBV29-1 and TRBJ2-1; D is undetermined. The V gene lost 6 bases and the J gene lost 6 bases, with 6 bases spanning the gap. The V gene's germline CDR1 is SQVTM and CDR2 ANQGSEA. CDR3 length: 10 amino acids.

The chain employs TRBV7-9 and TRBJ1-2; tentatively, D is TRBD1 (5 bases). With 3 bases removed from V and 3 bases from J, the gap between germline ends came to 11 bases. Looked up from germline, CDR1 is SEHNR and CDR2 is FQNEAQ (reference sequence). The CDR3 sequence is 14 residues long. This CDR3 reads CASSFPGKDYGYTF. CDR3 bases: TGTGCCAGCAGCTTCCCAGGGAAGGACTATGGCTACACCTTC.

The V and J genes are TRBV4-1 and TRBJ2-5; D might be TRBD1 (5 bases). The V end was cut by 1 base, the J end by 1 base, with 7 bases between. Germline V lookup: CDR1 MGHRA, CDR2 YSYEKL. This CDR3 is built from 14 residues. This chain's CDR3 is CASSQVQGQETQYF. The CDR3 bases are TGCGCCAGCAGCCAAGTTCAGGGCCAAGAGACCCAGTACTTC.

The V call is TRBV28, the J call TRBJ1-2; TRBD1 matches at 8 bases. Germline CDR1 and CDR2: MDHEN and SYDVKM. The V and J ends lost 2 bases and 2 bases, in that order; junction bases with no gene match: 4. The CDR3 extends over 15 amino acids. CDR3 protein: CASSLSGQGNYGYTF. The CDR3 bases are TGTGCCAGCAGTTTAAGCGGACAGGGAAACTATGGCTACACCTTC.

The gene calls are TRBV2 and TRBJ2-7, with a possible D match to TRBD2 (5 bases). Trimming took 11 bases from V and 5 from J, leaving 13 bases between them. In germline, CDR1 is SNHLY, CDR2 FYNNEI. The CDR3 covers 11 residues. This CDR3 reads CARGSWDEQYF. The CDR3, as DNA: TGTGCCCGCGGGTCCTGGGACGAGCAGTACTTC.

This chain links TRBV7-9 with TRBJ1-1, with 7 positions matching TRBD1. Germline loops: CDR1 SEHNR, CDR2 FQNEAQ (reference sequence). The length of the CDR3 is 14 residues. J gave up 7 bases and V 2 bases, and 7 bases lay outside the gene matches. CDR3 residues: CASSLLFRGVEAFF. The CDR3 DNA follows: TGTGCCAGCAGCTTATTATTCAGGGGGGTTGAAGCTTTCTTT.

The chain carries TRBV25-1 and TRBJ1-1; TRBD1 aligns across 8 bases. Germline trimming cut 3 bases from V and 6 bases from J; bases unmatched to any gene: 9. Germline CDR1 is MGHDK and CDR2 is SYGVNS. The length of the CDR3 is 15 residues. The CDR3 DNA reads as TGTGCCAGCAGTGACAGGACAGGGCCTATCGCTGAAGCTTTCTTT. Its translation: CASSDRTGPIAEAFF.

The rearrangement uses TRBV28 and TRBJ1-4; 9 bases agree with TRBD1. V was clipped by 1 base and J by 0 bases; unmatched bases: 6. CDR1 MDHEN and CDR2 SYDVKM come from the germline V gene. This CDR3 comprises 18 residues. CDR3 nucleotides: TGTGCCAGCAGTTTATTGGGGGGACAGGGAACAACTAATGAAAAACTGTTTTTT. Translated: CASSLLGGQGTTNEKLFF.

V gene TRBV10-2 combines with J gene TRBJ2-3, with TRBD2 matching 11 bases. Germline-derived CDR1 and CDR2 are WSHSY and SAAADI. The CDR3 extends over 15 amino acids. V was clipped by 5 bases and J by 5 bases; unmatched bases: 6. CDR3 in DNA: TGCGCCAGCAGTTATAGCGGGGGGGCCGGAGATACGCAGTATTTT. Its protein product is CASSYSGGAGDTQYF.

This chain connects TRBV15 to TRBJ2-2, with 9 bases matching TRBD1. Trimming cost V 1 base and J 3 bases; bases outside gene matches: 3. Germline V gives CDR1 LNHNV, CDR2 YYDKDF (reference sequence). The CDR3 is made up of 16 amino acids. The DNA of the CDR3 is TGTGCCACCAGCAGAGCCGACAGGGGGGACACCGGGGAGCTGTTTTTT. Amino acid sequence: CATSRADRGDTGELFF. The complete variable domain, with remaining parts taken from reference TRBV15 and TRBJ2-2, reads DAMVIQNPRYQVTQFGKPVTLSCSQTLNHNVMYWYQQKSSQAPKLLFHYYDKDFNNEADTPDNFQSRRPNTSFCFLDIRSPGLGDTAMYLCATSRADRGDTGELFFGEGSRLTVL.

The V and J genes are TRBV9 and TRBJ1-3; 9 bases fit TRBD1. After removal of 4 bases from V and 7 bases from J, the junction contained 6 bases not matched to a gene. Germline-derived CDR1 and CDR2 are SGDLS and YYNGEE. The CDR3 is 14 residues long. The CDR3 DNA follows: TGTGCCAGCAGCTCCAGGACAGGGGAGAACACCATATATTTT. Amino acids: CASSSRTGENTIYF. The whole variable domain, remainder taken from reference TRBV9 and TRBJ1-3, is DSGVTQTPKHLITATGQRVTLRCSPRSGDLSVYWYQQSLDQGLQFLIQYYNGEERAKGNILERFSAQQFPDLHSELNLSSLELGDSALYFCASSSRTGENTIYFGEGSWLTVV.

The V gene is TRBV28, the J gene TRBJ2-5, with 15 bases matching TRBD2. The CDR3 has 17 residues. Germline CDR1 reads MDHEN; CDR2 reads SYDVKM. Unmatched junction bases numbered 10, after V lost 6 bases and J lost 5 bases. CDR3 amino acids: CASSPGLAGGLGETQYF. The CDR3 DNA reads as TGTGCCAGCAGCCCTGGACTAGCGGGAGGGCTCGGTGAGACCCAGTACTTC.

The chain joins TRBV5-1 to TRBJ2-1; 8 bases are shared with TRBD1. CDR1 is SGHRS and CDR2 is YFSETQ in the germline V gene. J was trimmed by 7 bases and V by 0 bases; bases with no gene match: 9. The CDR3 extends over 16 amino acids. The CDR3 protein is CASSLVQGQGGNEQFF. The CDR3 bases are TGCGCCAGCAGCTTGGTTCAAGGACAGGGAGGAAATGAGCAGTTCTTC.

The V call is TRBV12-5, the J call TRBJ2-2; D might be TRBD2 (6 bases). CDR1 and CDR2 (germline): LGHNT, FRNRAP. Trimming shortened V by 5 bases and J by 4 bases, and 14 bases separated the two germline ends. CDR3 length: 15 amino acids. CDR3 in amino acids: CASGPGVGGTGELFF. In DNA form, the CDR3 reads TGTGCTAGTGGTCCGGGGGTGGGGGGCACCGGGGAGCTGTTTTTT.

This rearrangement joins TRBV11-3 to TRBJ2-7; 7 bases are shared with TRBD2. With V trimmed by 2 bases and J by 0 bases, 10 bases remained unmatched. Looked up from germline, CDR1 is SGHNT and CDR2 is YENEEA. The CDR3 is 17 amino acids. This CDR3 is CASSLSRRDYTSYEQYF. Written as DNA, the CDR3 is TGTGCCAGCAGCTTATCGCGAAGGGACTACACCTCCTACGAGCAGTACTTC.

The V and J genes are TRBV29-1 and TRBJ2-7, with D uncertain. V shed 5 bases and J shed 0 bases, with 14 bases lying between them. The CDR3 contains 14 residues. The germline V gene encodes CDR1 SQVTM and CDR2 ANQGSEA. DNA for the CDR3: TGCAGCGTTCCCGACACTGAGAGCTCCTACGAGCAGTACTTC. Its protein product is CSVPDTESSYEQYF.

The J gene is TRBJ1-5, the V gene TRBV5-6, with D tentatively TRBD1 (5 bases). V lost 0 bases and J 2 bases, leaving 18 bases between the germline ends. This CDR3 comprises 18 residues. Per germline, CDR1 SGHDT and CDR2 YYEEEE. The CDR3 sequence: CASSLGGQGYVRNQPQHF. The CDR3 DNA follows: TGTGCCAGCAGCTTGGGGGGCCAAGGGTATGTCCGCAATCAGCCCCAGCATTTT.

The chain links TRBV10-2 to TRBJ2-7; D may be TRBD2 (5 bases). This CDR3 spans 13 amino acids. The germline V gene has CDR1 WSHSY and CDR2 SAAADI. Trimming removed 4 bases from V and 4 bases from J, with 11 bases in between. The CDR3 DNA reads as TGCGCCAGCAGTGGAGGGATGCTATACGAGCAGTACTTC. Amino acid sequence: CASSGGMLYEQYF.

The chain has TRBV15 and TRBJ1-1; TRBD1 aligns across 7 bases. The CDR3 loop spans 15 amino acids. After removal of 1 base from V and 2 bases from J, the junction contained 4 bases not matched to a gene. Looked up from germline, CDR1 is LNHNV and CDR2 is YYDKDF (reference sequence). The CDR3 reads CATSRGNRGNTEAFF. DNA of the CDR3: TGTGCCACCAGCAGAGGGAACAGGGGAAACACTGAAGCTTTCTTT.

The V and J genes are TRBV10-3 and TRBJ2-1, with D maybe TRBD2 (6 bases). Germline lookup yields CDR1 ENHRY and CDR2 SYGVKD. V was shortened by 4 bases and J by 8 bases, with 12 bases between the two germline ends. This CDR3 is built from 13 residues. The CDR3 loop reads CAISAGVVDEQFF. CDR3 nucleotides: TGTGCCATCAGTGCGGGAGTGGTAGATGAGCAGTTCTTC.

This rearrangement joins TRBV9 to TRBJ2-1; 9 bases are a match to TRBD2. The J segment lost 4 bases and the V segment lost 2 bases, leaving 4 bases of the junction unmatched. CDR3 length equals 15 residues. Germline lookup yields CDR1 SGDLS and CDR2 YYNGEE. This chain's CDR3 is CASSVTSGTYNEQFF. In DNA form, the CDR3 reads TGTGCCAGCAGCGTGACTAGCGGAACATACAATGAGCAGTTCTTC.

This clone came up once. This sequence joins TRBV18 and TRBJ1-4; 9 nucleotides align to TRBD1. Germline V gene data show CDR1 as KGHSH and CDR2 as LQKENI. The V segment lost 5 bases and the J segment 8 bases; nucleotides outside the gene matches: 6. This CDR3 contains 14 residues. The CDR3 reads CASSVGTGGEKLFF. The CDR3 coding sequence is TGTGCCAGCTCAGTGGGAACAGGGGGCGAAAAACTGTTTTTT.

The chain couples TRBV30 to TRBJ1-1; D is possibly TRBD1 (6 bases). V was clipped by 4 bases and J by 11 bases, with 17 bases between them. The V gene's germline CDR1 is GTSNPN and CDR2 SVGIG (reference sequence). This CDR3 contains 12 residues. The CDR3 protein is CAWNPGTRVAFF. The CDR3 DNA sequence: TGTGCCTGGAATCCCGGGACACGGGTCGCTTTCTTT.

The V call is TRBV5-1, the J call TRBJ2-7; 9 bases match TRBD2. CDR1 and CDR2 from the germline V gene are SGHRS and YFSETQ. The CDR3 runs 18 residues. V gave up 3 bases and J gave up 2 bases; unmatched junction bases: 15. The CDR3 loop reads CASSWGSGGSIRTYEQYF. The CDR3 region has the DNA TGCGCCAGCAGCTGGGGTAGCGGGGGCTCGATTAGGACCTACGAGCAGTACTTC.

This clone was recorded only once. The chain carries TRBV5-1 and TRBJ1-5, with D possibly TRBD1 on 6 matching bases. The CDR3 runs to 15 residues. Trimming left V 4 bases short and J 2 bases short, with 13 bases between. Germline V gives CDR1 SGHRS, CDR2 YFSETQ. The CDR3 region is CASSQGGIGNQPQHF. CDR3 nucleotides: TGCGCCAGCAGCCAAGGGGGTATAGGCAATCAGCCCCAGCATTTT.

The V and J genes are TRBV28 and TRBJ1-1; D ambiguous. Per germline, CDR1 MDHEN and CDR2 SYDVKM. V was trimmed by 6 bases and J by 2 bases, leaving 16 bases between them. The CDR3 sequence is 15 residues long. Written as DNA, the CDR3 is TGTGCCAGCAGACTTCCCGAGCGGGGTAACACTGAAGCTTTCTTT. The encoded protein is CASRLPERGNTEAFF.